The next 8 T cell receptor beta chains were all read from a single sample in a study of T cell responses to AZD1222 COVID-19 vaccine. Profiled with immunoSEQ multiplex PCR; TCRdb holds only in-frame clones, not every one. The sample yields roughly 150,000 clones, around 89% seen once. The sequenced sample was peripheral blood, obtained on day 0 of MenACWY control vaccination. These receptors came from an adult in good health.

V is TRBV6-5 and J is TRBJ2-7; 11 bases are a match to TRBD1. J gave up 4 bases and V 6 bases, and 8 bases lay outside the gene matches. Germline V gene lookup returns CDR1 MNHEY and CDR2 SVGAGI. The CDR3 spans 15 residues. CDR3 sequence: CASRRDRGFDYEQYF. The CDR3 nucleotides read TGTGCCAGCAGAAGGGACAGGGGGTTTGATTACGAGCAGTACTTC.

The chain couples TRBV18 to TRBJ1-3, with 8 bases aligning to TRBD1. The trim removed 3 bases at V and 4 bases at J, leaving 5 bases unmatched. Germline lookup yields CDR1 KGHSH and CDR2 LQKENI. The CDR3 extends over 15 amino acids. CDR3 sequence: CASSPRTGPGNTIYF. The CDR3 DNA sequence: TGTGCCAGCTCACCTCGGACAGGGCCCGGAAACACCATATATTTT.

This clone was seen a handful of times. The chain carries TRBV4-3 and TRBJ1-2; 7 nucleotides line up with TRBD1. Germline values: CDR1 LGHNA, CDR2 YSLEER. The junction had 13 bases not matched to a gene; V was cut back by 0 bases and J by 3 bases. This CDR3 comprises 18 residues. The CDR3 protein is CASSQDGNRGWGHYGYTF. The CDR3, as DNA: TGCGCCAGCAGCCAAGATGGTAACAGGGGATGGGGGCACTATGGCTACACCTTC.

This clone has more than one count but fewer than ten. At one end, the junction sequence differs from germline, possibly due to a read error. V and J are TRBV20-1 and TRBJ2-5; 13 positions match TRBD2. CDR3 length: 11 residues. In germline, CDR1 is DFQATT, CDR2 SNEGSKA (reference sequence). CDR3 sequence reads: CSAPSGTSGNF. The CDR3 nucleotides read TGCAGTGCCCCCTCCGGGACTAGCGGGAACTTC.

This clone was detected only a few times. The J gene is TRBJ2-5, the V gene TRBV3-1 (or the pseudogene TRBV3-2); a possible D gene is TRBD2 (7 bases). The CDR3 extends over 17 amino acids. Trimming pared 5 bases from V and 5 bases from J, leaving 24 bases between. CDR1 and CDR2 (germline): LGHDT, YNNKEL (reference sequence). The CDR3 reads CASSGGAGLVRWETQYF. In DNA, the CDR3 is TGTGCCAGCAGCGGGGGCGCAGGACTAGTCAGGTGGGAGACCCAGTACTTC.

This chain links TRBV6-5 with TRBJ1-2, with TRBD1 matching over 8 bases. This CDR3 has 14 amino acids. The germline gives CDR1 MNHEY, CDR2 SVGAGI. Germline trimming cut 2 bases from V and 7 bases from J; bases unmatched to any gene: 6. CDR3 loop: CASSYLDRGGGYTF. Here the CDR3 DNA reads TGTGCCAGCAGTTACCTCGACAGGGGTGGTGGCTACACCTTC.

J is TRBJ2-2 and V is TRBV7-2; 11 nucleotides match TRBD1. V shed 5 bases, J shed 6 bases, and the junction held 5 bases outside the gene matches. Germline V gives CDR1 SGHTA, CDR2 FQGNSA. CDR3 length: 15 residues. CDR3 loop: CASSGDRGRAGELFF. The CDR3 DNA is TGTGCCAGCAGCGGGGACAGGGGGAGGGCCGGGGAGCTGTTTTTT.

The chain recombines TRBV7-8 with TRBJ2-2; 7 bases fit TRBD2. Germline V CDR1 and CDR2: SGHVS, FQNEAQ. CDR3 length: 16 amino acids. The trim removed 4 bases at V and 0 bases at J, leaving 5 bases unmatched. CDR3 DNA: TGTGCCAGCAGCTATCTGACTAGCCCGAACACCGGGGAGCTGTTTTTT. Protein sequence: CASSYLTSPNTGELFF.